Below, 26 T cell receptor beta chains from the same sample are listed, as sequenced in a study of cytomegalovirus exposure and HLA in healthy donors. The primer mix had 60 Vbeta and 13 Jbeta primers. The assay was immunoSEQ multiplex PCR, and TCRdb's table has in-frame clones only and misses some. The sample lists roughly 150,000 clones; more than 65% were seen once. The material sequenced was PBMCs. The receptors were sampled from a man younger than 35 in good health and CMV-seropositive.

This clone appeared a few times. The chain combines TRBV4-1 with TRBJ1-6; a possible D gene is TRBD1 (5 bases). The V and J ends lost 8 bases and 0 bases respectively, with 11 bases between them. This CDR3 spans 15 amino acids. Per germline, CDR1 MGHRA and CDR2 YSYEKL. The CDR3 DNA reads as TGCGCCAGCGGGGAGGGGCCCTCCTATAATTCACCCCTCCACTTT. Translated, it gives CASGEGPSYNSPLHF.

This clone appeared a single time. The CDR3 sequence: CASSKGTDLGYTF. CDR3 DNA sequence: TGTGCCAGCAGCAAGGGGACAGACCTTGGCTACACCTTC. The V gene is TRBV28, the J gene TRBJ1-2; the match to TRBD1 covers 7 bases. The CDR3 consists of 13 residues. Trimming cost V 6 bases and J 7 bases; bases outside gene matches: 8. Germline lookup yields CDR1 MDHEN and CDR2 SYDVKM.

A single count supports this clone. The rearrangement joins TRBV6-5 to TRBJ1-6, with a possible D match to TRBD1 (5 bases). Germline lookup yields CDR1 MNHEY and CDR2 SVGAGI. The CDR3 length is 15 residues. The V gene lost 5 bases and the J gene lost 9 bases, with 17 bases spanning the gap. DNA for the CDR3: TGTGCCAGCAGTCCTTCGGACAACGTGGGTTCACCCCTCCACTTT. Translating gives CASSPSDNVGSPLHF.

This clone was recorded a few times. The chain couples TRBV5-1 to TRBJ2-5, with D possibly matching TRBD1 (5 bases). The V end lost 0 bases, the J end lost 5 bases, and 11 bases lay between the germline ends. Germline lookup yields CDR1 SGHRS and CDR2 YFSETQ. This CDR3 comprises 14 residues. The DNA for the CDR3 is TGCGCCAGCAGCTTGGCGCAGGGTTTGGAGACCCAGTACTTC. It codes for CASSLAQGLETQYF.

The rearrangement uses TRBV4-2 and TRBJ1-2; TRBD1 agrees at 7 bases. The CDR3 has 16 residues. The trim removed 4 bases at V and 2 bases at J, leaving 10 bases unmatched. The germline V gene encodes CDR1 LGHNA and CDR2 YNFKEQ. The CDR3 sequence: CASSPPGTVLNYGYTF. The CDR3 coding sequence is TGTGCCAGCAGCCCACCGGGGACAGTATTGAACTATGGCTACACCTTC.

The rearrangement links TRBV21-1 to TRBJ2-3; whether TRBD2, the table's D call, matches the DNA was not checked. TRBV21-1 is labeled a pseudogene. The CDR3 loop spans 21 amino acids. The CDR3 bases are TGTGCCAGCAGCAAAACTGGGACTAGCGGGAGAGGGGGTAAGGGCACAGATACGCAGTATTTT. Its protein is CASSKTGTSGRGGKGTDTQYF.

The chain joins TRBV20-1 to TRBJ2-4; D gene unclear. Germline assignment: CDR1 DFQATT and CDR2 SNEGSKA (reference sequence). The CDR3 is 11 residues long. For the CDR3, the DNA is TGCGGGCTGTGGACCAAAAACATTCAGTACTTC. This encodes CGLWTKNIQYF.

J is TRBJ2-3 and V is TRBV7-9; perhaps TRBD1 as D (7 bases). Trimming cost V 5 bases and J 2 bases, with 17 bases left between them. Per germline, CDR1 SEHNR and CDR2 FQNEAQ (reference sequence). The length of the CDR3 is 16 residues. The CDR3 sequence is CASSLGGTADTDTQYF. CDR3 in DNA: TGTGCCAGCAGCCTCGGCGGGACAGCCGACACAGATACGCAGTATTTT.

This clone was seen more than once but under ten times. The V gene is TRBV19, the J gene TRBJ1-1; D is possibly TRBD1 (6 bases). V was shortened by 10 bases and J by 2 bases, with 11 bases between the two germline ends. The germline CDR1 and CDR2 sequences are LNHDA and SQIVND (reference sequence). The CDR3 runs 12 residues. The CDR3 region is CATGTLNTEAFF. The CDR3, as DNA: TGTGCCACCGGGACACTTAACACTGAAGCTTTCTTT. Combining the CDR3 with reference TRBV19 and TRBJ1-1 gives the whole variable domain DGGITQSPKYLFRKEGQNVTLSCEQNLNHDAMYWYRQDPGQGLRLIYYSQIVNDFQKGDIAEGYSVSREKKESFPLTVTSAQKNPTAFYLCATGTLNTEAFFGQGTRLTVV.

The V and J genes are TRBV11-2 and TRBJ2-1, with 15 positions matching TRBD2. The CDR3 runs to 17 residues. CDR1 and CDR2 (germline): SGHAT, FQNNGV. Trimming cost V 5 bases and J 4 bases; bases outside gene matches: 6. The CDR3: CASSIIGLAGGYNEQFF. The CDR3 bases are TGTGCCAGCAGCATAATCGGACTAGCGGGGGGGTACAATGAGCAGTTCTTC.

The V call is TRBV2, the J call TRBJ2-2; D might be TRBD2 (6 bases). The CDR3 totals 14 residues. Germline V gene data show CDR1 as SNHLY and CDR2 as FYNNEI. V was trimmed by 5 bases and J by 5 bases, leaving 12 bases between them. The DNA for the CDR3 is TGTGCCAGCAGTCCACTGGAGGGGACCGGGGAGCTGTTTTTT. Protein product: CASSPLEGTGELFF.

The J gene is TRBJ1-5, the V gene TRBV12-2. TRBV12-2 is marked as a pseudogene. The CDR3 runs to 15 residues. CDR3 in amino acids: CASRSVIRGDQPQHF. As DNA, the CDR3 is TGTGCAAGTCGCTCCGTAATTAGAGGTGATCAGCCCCAGCATTTT.

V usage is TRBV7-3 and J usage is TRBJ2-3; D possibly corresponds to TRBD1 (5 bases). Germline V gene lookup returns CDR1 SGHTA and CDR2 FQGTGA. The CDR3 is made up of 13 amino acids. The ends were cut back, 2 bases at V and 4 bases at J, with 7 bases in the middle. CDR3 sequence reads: CASSLPGSDTQYF. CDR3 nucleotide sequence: TGTGCCAGCAGCTTACCAGGGTCAGATACGCAGTATTTT.

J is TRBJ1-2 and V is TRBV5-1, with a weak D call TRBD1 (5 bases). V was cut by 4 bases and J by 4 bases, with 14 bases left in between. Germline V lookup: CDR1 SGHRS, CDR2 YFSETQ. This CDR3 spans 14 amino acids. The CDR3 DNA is TGCGCCAGCAGCCAGGGAGGAATGGCCTATGGCTACACCTTC. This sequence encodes CASSQGGMAYGYTF.

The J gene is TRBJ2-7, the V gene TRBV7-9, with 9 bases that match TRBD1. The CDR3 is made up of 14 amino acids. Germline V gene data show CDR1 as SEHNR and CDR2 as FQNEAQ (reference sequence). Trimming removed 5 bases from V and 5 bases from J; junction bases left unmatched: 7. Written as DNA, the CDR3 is TGTGCCAGCAGCCCTAGACAGGGGGGCCACGAGCAGTACGTC. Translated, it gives CASSPRQGGHEQYV.

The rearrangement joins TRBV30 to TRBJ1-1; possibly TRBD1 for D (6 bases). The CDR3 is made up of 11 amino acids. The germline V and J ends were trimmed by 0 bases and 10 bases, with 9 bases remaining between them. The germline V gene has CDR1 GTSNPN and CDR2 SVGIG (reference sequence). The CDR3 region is CAWSVQGGAFF. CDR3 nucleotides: TGTGCCTGGAGTGTACAAGGGGGAGCTTTCTTT.

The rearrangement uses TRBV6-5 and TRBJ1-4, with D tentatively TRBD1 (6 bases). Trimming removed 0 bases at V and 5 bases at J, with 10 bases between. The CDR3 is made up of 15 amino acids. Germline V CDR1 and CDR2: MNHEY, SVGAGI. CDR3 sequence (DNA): TGTGCCAGCAGTTACTCCGGGACACAAAATGAAAAACTGTTTTTT. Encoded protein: CASSYSGTQNEKLFF.

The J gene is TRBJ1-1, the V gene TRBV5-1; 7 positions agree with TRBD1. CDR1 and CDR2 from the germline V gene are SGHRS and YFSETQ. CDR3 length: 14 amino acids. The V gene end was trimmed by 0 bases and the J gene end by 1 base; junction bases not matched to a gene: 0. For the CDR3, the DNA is TGCGCCAGCAGCTTGGGGACAGGGAACACTGAAGCTTTCTTT. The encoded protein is CASSLGTGNTEAFF.

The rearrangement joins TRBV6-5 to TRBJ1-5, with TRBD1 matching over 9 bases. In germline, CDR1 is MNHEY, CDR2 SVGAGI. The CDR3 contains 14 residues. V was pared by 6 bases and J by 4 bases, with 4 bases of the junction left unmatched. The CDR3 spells CASSQTGGNQPQHF. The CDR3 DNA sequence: TGTGCCAGCAGCCAGACAGGGGGGAATCAGCCCCAGCATTTT.

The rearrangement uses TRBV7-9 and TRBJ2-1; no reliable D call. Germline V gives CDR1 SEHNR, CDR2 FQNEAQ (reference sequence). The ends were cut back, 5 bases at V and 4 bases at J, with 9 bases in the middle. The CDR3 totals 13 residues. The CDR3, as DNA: TGTGCCAGCAGCCCTCGGTTTTACAATGAGCAGTTCTTC. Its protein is CASSPRFYNEQFF.

The CDR3, as DNA: TGTGCCAGCAGCCAAACTGGGGCTAGCAATCAGCCCCAGCATTTT. It specifies CASSQTGASNQPQHF. The rearrangement joins TRBV28 to TRBJ1-5; D might be TRBD1 (5 bases). Trimming shortened V by 6 bases and J by 0 bases, and 12 bases separated the two germline ends. The CDR3 has 15 amino acids. In germline, CDR1 is MDHEN, CDR2 SYDVKM.

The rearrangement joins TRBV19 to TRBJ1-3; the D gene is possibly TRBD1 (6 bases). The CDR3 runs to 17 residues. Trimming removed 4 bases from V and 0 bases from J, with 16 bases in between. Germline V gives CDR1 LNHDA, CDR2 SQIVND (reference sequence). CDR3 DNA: TGTGCCAGTAGTAAACGGACAGATTCAAGCTCTGGAAACACCATATATTTT. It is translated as CASSKRTDSSSGNTIYF.

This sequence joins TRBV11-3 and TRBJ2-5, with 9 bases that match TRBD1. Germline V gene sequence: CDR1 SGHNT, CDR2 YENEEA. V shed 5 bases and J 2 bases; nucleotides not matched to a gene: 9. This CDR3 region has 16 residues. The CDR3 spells CASSPRTGEGQETQYF. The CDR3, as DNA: TGTGCCAGCAGCCCAAGGACAGGGGAGGGTCAAGAGACCCAGTACTTC.

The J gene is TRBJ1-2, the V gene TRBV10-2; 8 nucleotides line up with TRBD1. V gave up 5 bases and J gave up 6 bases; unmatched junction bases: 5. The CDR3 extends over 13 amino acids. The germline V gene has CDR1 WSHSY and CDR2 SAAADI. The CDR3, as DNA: TGCGCCAGCAGTTCACAGGGGGTTGATGGCTACACCTTC. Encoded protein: CASSSQGVDGYTF.

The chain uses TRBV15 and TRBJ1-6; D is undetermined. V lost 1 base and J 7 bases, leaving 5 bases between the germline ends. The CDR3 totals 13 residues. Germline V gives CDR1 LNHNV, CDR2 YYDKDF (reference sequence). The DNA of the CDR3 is TGTGCCACCAGCAGAGTCCGGAATTCACCCCTCCACTTT. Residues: CATSRVRNSPLHF.

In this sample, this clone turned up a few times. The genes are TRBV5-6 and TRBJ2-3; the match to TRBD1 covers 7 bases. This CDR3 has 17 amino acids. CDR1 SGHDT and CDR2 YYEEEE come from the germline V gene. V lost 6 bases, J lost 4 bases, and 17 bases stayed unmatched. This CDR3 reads CASTPTLRQGMSDTQYF. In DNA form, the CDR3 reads TGTGCCAGCACTCCTACCTTACGACAGGGAATGTCAGATACGCAGTATTTT.